The 29 T cell receptor beta chains given below trace back to one sample, sequenced in a study of shared clonotypes between healthy human individuals. Here immunoSEQ multiplex PCR was the method, and the copy in TCRdb shows in-frame clones only, minus some. The table has roughly 480,000 clones, roughly 78% seen once; the top ten hold about an eighth. Sequencing was done on a sample of PBMCs. Receptors originate from a woman between 40 and 50 years old in good health. Some clones in this sample may be carry-over from other donors' samples.

The V call is TRBV10-3, the J call TRBJ1-1; D is ambiguous. The V gene lost 3 bases and the J gene lost 0 bases, with 5 bases spanning the gap. This CDR3 is built from 13 residues. The V gene's germline CDR1 is ENHRY and CDR2 SYGVKD. CDR3 DNA: TGTGCCATCAGTGAACAGCTGAACACTGAAGCTTTCTTT. As protein: CAISEQLNTEAFF.

The rearrangement joins TRBV30 to TRBJ2-1; no firm D call. The V gene lost 4 bases and the J gene lost 6 bases, with 16 bases spanning the gap. The CDR3 is 14 residues long. Germline CDR1 and CDR2: GTSNPN and SVGIG (reference sequence). The CDR3 sequence is CAWTSWQVRNEQFF. The CDR3 nucleotides are TGTGCCTGGACCAGTTGGCAGGTGCGCAATGAGCAGTTCTTC.

The rearrangement uses TRBV7-8 and TRBJ1-5, with D possibly matching TRBD1 (6 bases). Germline lookup yields CDR1 SGHVS and CDR2 FQNEAQ. The CDR3 runs 16 residues. Trimming took off 1 base at V and 4 bases at J, with 14 bases between the two ends. CDR3 in amino acids: CASSLVRAGVNQPQHF. The CDR3 nucleotides are TGTGCCAGCAGCTTAGTAAGGGCAGGGGTGAATCAGCCCCAGCATTTT.

The chain has TRBV5-1 and TRBJ1-1; tentatively, D is TRBD1 (6 bases). V lost 0 bases to trimming and J lost 4 bases, with 10 bases between them. The V gene's germline CDR1 is SGHRS and CDR2 YFSETQ. The CDR3 runs 14 residues. CDR3 amino acids: CASSLDRVITEAFF. The CDR3 nucleotides are TGCGCCAGCAGCTTGGACAGGGTGATCACTGAAGCTTTCTTT.

As regards this clone: Possible read error: a much larger clone is one base away. The CDR3 carries no conserved terminal phenylalanine or tryptophan, so it likely arises from a read error. The chain carries TRBV9 and TRBJ2-7; 9 bases match TRBD1. The ends lost 1 base at V and 4 bases at J; junction bases unmatched: 6. Germline values: CDR1 SGDLS, CDR2 YYNGEE. This CDR3 region has 15 residues. The CDR3 sequence: CASSVSDRGFYEQYL. The CDR3 DNA follows: TGTGCCAGCAGCGTATCGGACAGGGGTTTTTACGAGCAGTACCTC.

This clone was seen just once. The rearrangement uses TRBV7-2 and TRBJ2-7; 9 nucleotides match TRBD1. After removal of 5 bases from V and 2 bases from J, the junction contained 4 bases not matched to a gene. Germline V gene sequence: CDR1 SGHTA, CDR2 FQGNSA. This CDR3 comprises 14 residues. CDR3 amino acids: CASSNRGQAYEQYF. As DNA, the CDR3 is TGTGCCAGCAGCAACAGGGGGCAGGCCTACGAGCAGTACTTC.

The chain joins TRBV7-2 to TRBJ2-1; the D gene is possibly TRBD2 (5 bases). CDR3 length: 13 amino acids. The germline CDR1 and CDR2 sequences are SGHTA and FQGNSA. Trimming stripped 5 bases from V and 0 bases from J, with 5 bases between. CDR3 loop: CASSGSSYNEQFF. The CDR3 DNA is TGTGCCAGCAGCGGGAGCTCCTACAATGAGCAGTTCTTC.

The J gene is TRBJ1-2, the V gene TRBV7-9, with D unclear. The germline V gene has CDR1 SEHNR and CDR2 FQNEAQ (reference sequence). The CDR3 has 13 amino acids. The germline V and J ends were trimmed by 1 base and 4 bases, with 7 bases remaining between them. CDR3 amino acids: CASSLGPSYGYTF. The CDR3 bases are TGTGCCAGCAGCTTAGGACCGAGCTATGGCTACACCTTC.

The chain combines TRBV28 with TRBJ2-4, with D possibly being TRBD1 or TRBD2 (5 bases each). The CDR3 spans 20 residues. The V gene lost 3 bases and the J gene lost 1 base, with 25 bases spanning the gap. Germline assignment: CDR1 MDHEN and CDR2 SYDVKM. CDR3 sequence (DNA): TGTGCCAGCAGTTTCCCCCTCCCCGGGACCTATAAATCGGCCAAAAACATTCAGTACTTC. Encoded protein: CASSFPLPGTYKSAKNIQYF. Together with reference TRBV28 and TRBJ2-4, the CDR3 gives the full variable domain: DVKVTQSSRYLVKRTGEKVFLECVQDMDHENMFWYRQDPGLGLRLIYFSYDVKMKEKGDIPEGYSVSREKKERFSLILESASTNQTSMYLCASSFPLPGTYKSAKNIQYFGAGTRLSVL.

The chain combines TRBV5-4 with TRBJ2-1; 16 nucleotides align to TRBD2. J lost 7 bases, V lost 4 bases, and 11 bases had no gene match. The CDR3 has 18 residues. Germline V gene data show CDR1 as SGHNT and CDR2 as YYREEE (reference sequence). In nucleotides, the CDR3 is TGTGCCAGCAGCCTCGGGACTAGCGGGAGGGCCCTCGGGAATGAGCAGTTCTTC. Protein sequence: CASSLGTSGRALGNEQFF.

The CDR3 loop is CASSILPGQGAEYGYTF. CDR3 nucleotide sequence: TGTGCCAGTAGTATCTTACCGGGACAGGGGGCTGAATATGGCTACACCTTC. This chain links TRBV19 with TRBJ1-2; 12 nucleotides align to TRBD1. The CDR3 is made up of 17 amino acids. Germline V gene data show CDR1 as LNHDA and CDR2 as SQIVND (reference sequence). Trimming at V came to 3 bases and at J to 5 bases, leaving 10 bases not matched to a gene.

In the case of this clone: This could be a read error, since a much larger clone is one nucleotide away. The CDR3 reads CASRRGGTDTQYF. The CDR3 nucleotides read TGTGCCAGCAGGCGGGGGGGCACAGATACGCAGTATTTT. This chain joins TRBV28 and TRBJ2-3, with TRBD2 matching over 8 bases. The CDR3 is 13 amino acids. Germline CDR1 and CDR2: MDHEN and SYDVKM. The J segment lost 1 base and the V segment lost 6 bases, leaving 0 bases of the junction unmatched.

This clone was picked up a small number of times. V is TRBV11-3 and J is TRBJ2-1; 13 bases align to TRBD2. This CDR3 is 16 amino acids long. With V trimmed by 5 bases and J by 10 bases, 11 bases remained unmatched. Germline V gene lookup returns CDR1 SGHNT and CDR2 YENEEA. CDR3 in DNA: TGTGCCAGCAGCGGGCCCGGGACTAGCGGGACTGGGGAGCAGTTCTTC. This codes for CASSGPGTSGTGEQFF.

This clone was counted between two and nine times. The rearrangement links TRBV28 to TRBJ2-5, with D hard to call. The germline V and J ends were trimmed by 9 bases and 3 bases, with 17 bases remaining between them. This CDR3 has 14 residues. Germline V gene sequence: CDR1 MDHEN, CDR2 SYDVKM. In DNA form, the CDR3 reads TGTGCCAGTAGGTCCCAGACTCTCAAAGAGACCCAGTACTTC. It translates to CASRSQTLKETQYF.

The chain links TRBV29-1 to TRBJ2-1; a weak D match, TRBD1 (6 bases). The CDR3 is made up of 16 amino acids. The V end was cut by 7 bases, the J end by 5 bases, with 24 bases between. Germline V lookup: CDR1 SQVTM, CDR2 ANQGSEA. Here the CDR3 reads CSALGETGTQDNEQFF. The DNA of the CDR3 is TGCAGCGCGTTGGGCGAAACCGGGACACAGGACAATGAGCAGTTCTTC.

The V call is TRBV7-6, the J call TRBJ2-3; TRBD2 agrees at 10 bases. The CDR3 extends over 16 amino acids. CDR1 SGHVS and CDR2 FNYEAQ come from the germline V gene. V gave up 6 bases and J gave up 1 base; unmatched junction bases: 7. The CDR3 coding sequence is TGTGCCAGCAGTCTCCTAGCGGGAGCGCGCACAGATACGCAGTATTTT. This translates into CASSLLAGARTDTQYF.

The chain carries TRBV2 and TRBJ2-2; the match to TRBD2 covers 11 bases. V dropped 5 bases and J dropped 4; count of bases not matched to a gene: 12. CDR1 is SNHLY and CDR2 is FYNNEI in the germline V gene. There are 18 residues in the CDR3. CDR3 DNA: TGTGCCAGCAGTAAACTAGCGGGAGAGGCTCGGGGCACCGGGGAGCTGTTTTTT. Translated, it gives CASSKLAGEARGTGELFF.

The rearrangement links TRBV5-3 to TRBJ2-7; maybe TRBD2 (5 bases). TRBV5-3 belongs to the ORF category, with a function that is uncertain. With 2 bases removed from V and 13 bases from J, the gap between germline ends came to 13 bases. CDR3 length equals 11 residues. CDR3 protein: CARSLTRDPYF. CDR3 DNA sequence: TGTGCCAGAAGCTTAACCCGGGATCCCTACTTC.

The chain has TRBV5-4 and TRBJ2-2, with no clear D. Trimming removed 1 base at V and 1 base at J, with 2 bases between. The CDR3 spans 13 residues. Germline CDR1 reads SGHNT; CDR2 reads YYREEE (reference sequence). In DNA form, the CDR3 reads TGTGCCAGCAGCTTGTTGAACACCGGGGAGCTGTTTTTT. It translates to CASSLLNTGELFF.

This chain links TRBV19 with TRBJ2-3; 7 bases align to TRBD2. The CDR3 loop spans 16 amino acids. Germline CDR1 reads LNHDA; CDR2 reads SQIVND (reference sequence). V was clipped by 10 bases and J by 1 base; unmatched bases: 14. In DNA form, the CDR3 reads TGTGCCACTGCTAGCCCAAGTCGGGGGGGCACAGATACGCAGTATTTT. Translating gives CATASPSRGGTDTQYF.

This chain connects TRBV18 to TRBJ1-1, with D perhaps TRBD1 (5 bases). The CDR3 loop spans 16 amino acids. Between the trimmed V and J ends, which lost 3 bases and 3 bases, there was a span of 17 bases. CDR1 is KGHSH, CDR2 LQKENI, per germline. Here the CDR3 reads CASSPPGARRDTEAFF. CDR3 DNA: TGTGCCAGCTCACCTCCGGGAGCCCGCAGGGACACTGAAGCTTTCTTT.

This clone was found once. The chain combines TRBV6-1 with TRBJ2-2; D unclear. V gave up 6 bases and J gave up 0 bases, with 8 bases separating them. The CDR3 is 14 residues long. The germline V gene encodes CDR1 MNHNS and CDR2 SASEGT. CDR3 sequence reads: CASSPTSNTGELFF. DNA for the CDR3: TGTGCCAGCAGCCCGACATCGAACACCGGGGAGCTGTTTTTT.

The J gene is TRBJ2-1, the V gene TRBV7-2; 9 bases are a match to TRBD2. Germline CDR1 and CDR2: SGHTA and FQGNSA. With V trimmed by 5 bases and J by 4 bases, 9 bases remained unmatched. This CDR3 has 16 residues. The CDR3 DNA follows: TGTGCCAGCAGCGACCTTAGCGGGAGCGGATACAATGAGCAGTTCTTC. Its protein is CASSDLSGSGYNEQFF.

This rearrangement joins TRBV7-3 to TRBJ1-2; 10 bases fit TRBD1. Germline lookup yields CDR1 SGHTA and CDR2 FQGTGA. This CDR3 is built from 13 residues. The J segment lost 7 bases and the V segment lost 4 bases, leaving 3 bases of the junction unmatched. The CDR3 DNA reads as TGTGCCAGCAGCTCCGACAGGGGGCCTGGCTACACCTTC. Translated, it gives CASSSDRGPGYTF.

The rearrangement links TRBV29-1 to TRBJ2-1; the D is unclear. The germline CDR1 and CDR2 sequences are SQVTM and ANQGSEA. This CDR3 contains 11 residues. V was trimmed by 5 bases and J by 11 bases, leaving 13 bases between them. CDR3 sequence reads: CSVIPPPKQFF. CDR3 DNA sequence: TGCAGCGTTATCCCCCCGCCGAAGCAGTTCTTC.

The rearrangement joins TRBV5-1 to TRBJ2-5, with 8 bases matching TRBD1. CDR1 SGHRS and CDR2 YFSETQ come from the germline V gene. This CDR3 spans 14 amino acids. The junction had 0 bases not matched to a gene; V was cut back by 0 bases and J by 2 bases. The CDR3 is CASSLDRGQETQYF. The CDR3 bases are TGCGCCAGCAGCTTGGACAGGGGGCAAGAGACCCAGTACTTC.

The genes are TRBV2 and TRBJ1-3; 8 bases line up with TRBD1. The junction had 3 bases not matched to a gene; V was cut back by 5 bases and J by 3 bases. This CDR3 region has 14 residues. CDR1 is SNHLY and CDR2 is FYNNEI in the germline V gene. CDR3 nucleotide sequence: TGTGCCAGCAGTAGGGGACAGGTTGGAAACACCATATATTTT. It codes for CASSRGQVGNTIYF.

J is TRBJ1-2 and V is TRBV5-1; the D is unclear. This CDR3 spans 14 amino acids. From germline, CDR1 is SGHRS and CDR2 YFSETQ. The V end lost 4 bases, the J end lost 2 bases, and 12 bases lay between the germline ends. CDR3 in DNA: TGCGCCAGCAGCCCCGTGGAGGCCAACTATGGCTACACCTTC. This sequence encodes CASSPVEANYGYTF.

The chain uses TRBV5-4 and TRBJ2-5; 7 nucleotides line up with TRBD2. Germline CDR1 is SGHNT and CDR2 is YYREEE (reference sequence). The CDR3 extends over 16 amino acids. The V segment lost 4 bases and the J segment 1 base; nucleotides outside the gene matches: 10. The CDR3 reads CASSVGGTTRQETQYF. CDR3 bases: TGTGCCAGCAGCGTGGGGGGGACTACACGCCAAGAGACCCAGTACTTC.